Listed below are T cell receptor beta chains from one sample, sequenced in a study of blood T cell repertoires in COVID-19. The method was immunoSEQ multiplex PCR; TCRdb's version includes in-frame clones alone and lacks a portion of them. The sample includes approximately 91,000 clones, 80% of them seen just once. The sequenced material came from peripheral blood. These receptors were taken from a human donor in a cohort sampled during active COVID-19. Each CDR3 is given with its conserved first and last residue. The D gene is left open where the match is weak. For some rows the clone size is stated as once, few or many, or as a class when expanded; others skip it.

d_call: TRBD1
v_call: TRBV18
j_call: TRBJ1-2
cdr3_length: 12
clone_size: NA
cdr3_nt: TGTGCCAGCGCCGGGACAGTCGGGGGCTACACCTTC
cdr3_aa: CASAGTVGGYTF

d_call: NA
v_call: TRBV19
j_call: TRBJ2-3
cdr3_length: 13
clone_size: NA
cdr3_nt: TGTGCCAGTAGGGGGAGGACCACAGATACGCAGTATTTT
cdr3_aa: CASRGRTTDTQYF

d_call: NA
v_call: TRBV19
j_call: TRBJ2-7
cdr3_length: 15
clone_size: NA
cdr3_nt: TGTGCCAGTAGTATAGCCCCAGGGTACTCCTACGAGCAGTACTTC
cdr3_aa: CASSIAPGYSYEQYF

d_call: NA
v_call: TRBV10-3
j_call: TRBJ1-5
cdr3_length: 15
clone_size: NA
cdr3_nt: TGTGCCATCAGTGAAAGAGTTAATAGCAATCAGCCCCAGCATTTT
cdr3_aa: CAISERVNSNQPQHF

d_call: TRBD2
v_call: TRBV28
j_call: TRBJ2-3
cdr3_length: 14
clone_size: NA
cdr3_nt: TGTGCCAGCACCGGGACTAGCGGCACAGATACGCAGTATTTT
cdr3_aa: CASTGTSGTDTQYF

d_call: TRBD1
v_call: TRBV5-1
j_call: TRBJ1-1
cdr3_length: 15
clone_size: NA
cdr3_nt: TGCGCCAGCACCTCGTCCGGGACAGGGCGGACTGAAGCTTTCTTT
cdr3_aa: CASTSSGTGRTEAFF

d_call: NA
v_call: TRBV29-1
j_call: TRBJ2-7
cdr3_length: 12
clone_size: NA
cdr3_nt: TGCAGCGTTGGGTTCGGCTCCTACGAGCAGTACTTC
cdr3_aa: CSVGFGSYEQYF

d_call: NA
v_call: TRBV5-1
j_call: TRBJ2-6
cdr3_length: 15
clone_size: once
cdr3_nt: TGCGCCAGCAGCTTGGTAATATCTGGGGCCAACGTCCTGACTTTC
cdr3_aa: CASSLVISGANVLTF

d_call: TRBD2
v_call: TRBV5-1
j_call: TRBJ2-7
cdr3_length: 15
clone_size: once
cdr3_nt: TGCGCCAGCAGTCAAGCTAGCGGGAGGCCTTACGAGCAGTACTTC
cdr3_aa: CASSQASGRPYEQYF

d_call: NA
v_call: TRBV9
j_call: TRBJ2-7
cdr3_length: 15
clone_size: NA
cdr3_nt: TGTGCCAGCAGCGCCCTCGGGACACCTACCTACGAGCAGTACTTC
cdr3_aa: CASSALGTPTYEQYF

d_call: NA
v_call: TRBV3-1/TRBV3-2
j_call: TRBJ2-1
cdr3_length: 16
clone_size: NA
cdr3_nt: TGTGCCAGCAGCCCGGAGCGGCTATTGTCCTACAATGAGCAGTTCTTC
cdr3_aa: CASSPERLLSYNEQFF

d_call: NA
v_call: TRBV10-3
j_call: TRBJ2-5
cdr3_length: 12
clone_size: NA
cdr3_nt: TGTGCCATCAGTGAGCCGCGAGAGACCCAGTACTTC
cdr3_aa: CAISEPRETQYF

d_call: TRBD1
v_call: TRBV11-2
j_call: TRBJ1-1
cdr3_length: 13
clone_size: NA
cdr3_nt: TGTGCCAGCAGCTTTCAGGGGGTCACTGAAGCTTTCTTT
cdr3_aa: CASSFQGVTEAFF

d_call: NA
v_call: TRBV6-5
j_call: TRBJ1-3
cdr3_length: 15
clone_size: NA
cdr3_nt: TGTGCCAGCAGTTACTCCCCCGGGGCTGGAAACACCATATATTTT
cdr3_aa: CASSYSPGAGNTIYF

d_call: TRBD1
v_call: TRBV30
j_call: TRBJ2-7
cdr3_length: 14
clone_size: few
cdr3_nt: TGTGCCTGGAGTCCCCTGACAGGGGGCAGCGAGCAGTACTTC
cdr3_aa: CAWSPLTGGSEQYF

d_call: NA
v_call: TRBV6-6
j_call: TRBJ1-3
cdr3_length: 15
clone_size: NA
cdr3_nt: TGTGCCAGCAGTGGTTTCCGGGGAGCTGGAAACACCATATATTTT
cdr3_aa: CASSGFRGAGNTIYF

d_call: TRBD1
v_call: TRBV5-4
j_call: TRBJ2-7
cdr3_length: 14
clone_size: NA
cdr3_nt: TGTGCCAGCAGCCCCAGACAGGGAACTTACGAGCAGTACTTC
cdr3_aa: CASSPRQGTYEQYF

d_call: NA
v_call: TRBV19
j_call: TRBJ2-7
cdr3_length: 12
clone_size: NA
cdr3_nt: TGTGCCAGTAGTATAGCCCGGAGCGAGCAGTACTTC
cdr3_aa: CASSIARSEQYF

d_call: NA
v_call: TRBV29-1
j_call: TRBJ2-1
cdr3_length: 15
clone_size: few
cdr3_nt: TGCAGCGTTGAAGATCGTGGGCCCACCTACAATGAGCAGTTCTTC
cdr3_aa: CSVEDRGPTYNEQFF

d_call: TRBD2
v_call: TRBV18
j_call: TRBJ2-2
cdr3_length: 18
clone_size: NA
cdr3_nt: TGTGCCAGCTCACCACCGGGACTAGCGGGAGAGAGAACCGGGGAGCTGTTTTTT
cdr3_aa: CASSPPGLAGERTGELFF

d_call: NA
v_call: TRBV19
j_call: TRBJ2-1
cdr3_length: 16
clone_size: NA
cdr3_nt: TGTGCCAGTAGTATGTGGGGAGCGGAGTCCTACAATGAGCAGTTCTTC
cdr3_aa: CASSMWGAESYNEQFF

d_call: TRBD1
v_call: TRBV12-3/TRBV12-4
j_call: TRBJ1-2
cdr3_length: 13
clone_size: NA
cdr3_nt: TGTGCCAGCAGCTTACAGGGGCTGGATGGCTACACCTTC
cdr3_aa: CASSLQGLDGYTF

d_call: NA
v_call: TRBV5-1
j_call: TRBJ2-7
cdr3_length: 13
clone_size: once
cdr3_nt: TGCGCCAGCAGCCTGAACCGGGAGTACGAGCAGTACTTC
cdr3_aa: CASSLNREYEQYF

d_call: NA
v_call: TRBV14
j_call: TRBJ2-7
cdr3_length: 14
clone_size: NA
cdr3_nt: TGTGCCAGCAGCCAAAATTCACGGTCCTACGAGCAGTACTTC
cdr3_aa: CASSQNSRSYEQYF

d_call: TRBD1
v_call: TRBV10-3
j_call: TRBJ1-1
cdr3_length: 16
clone_size: NA
cdr3_nt: TGTGCCATCAGTGAGTCGATTTCAGGGGGGAACACTGAAGCTTTCTTT
cdr3_aa: CAISESISGGNTEAFF

d_call: TRBD2
v_call: TRBV28
j_call: TRBJ2-1
cdr3_length: 16
clone_size: NA
cdr3_nt: TGTGCCAGCAGTCCGACCTGGGCTAGCGGGAGTAATGAGCAGTTCTTC
cdr3_aa: CASSPTWASGSNEQFF

d_call: NA
v_call: TRBV6-5
j_call: TRBJ1-1
cdr3_length: 11
clone_size: NA
cdr3_nt: TGTGCCGCAGGAGGGAACACTGAAGCTTTCTTT
cdr3_aa: CAAGGNTEAFF

d_call: NA
v_call: TRBV30
j_call: TRBJ2-7
cdr3_length: 12
clone_size: few
cdr3_nt: TGTGCCTGGAGTAGGGGCAGGGTCGAGCAGTACTTC
cdr3_aa: CAWSRGRVEQYF

d_call: NA
v_call: TRBV6-1
j_call: TRBJ2-7
cdr3_length: 14
clone_size: NA
cdr3_nt: TGTGCCAGCAGTGAAGTCCACAGGGTAAGCGAGCAGTACTTC
cdr3_aa: CASSEVHRVSEQYF

d_call: TRBD1
v_call: TRBV6-5
j_call: TRBJ1-1
cdr3_length: 15
clone_size: once
cdr3_nt: TGTGCCAGCAATCGACCGGGACAGGCGAACACTGAAGCTTTCTTT
cdr3_aa: CASNRPGQANTEAFF

d_call: TRBD1
v_call: TRBV29-1
j_call: TRBJ1-2
cdr3_length: 11
clone_size: NA
cdr3_nt: TGCAGCGCTGACAGGGTTGGGGGCTACACCTTC
cdr3_aa: CSADRVGGYTF

d_call: TRBD2
v_call: TRBV2
j_call: TRBJ2-1
cdr3_length: 14
clone_size: NA
cdr3_nt: TGTGCCAGCAGGGGGCCTAGCGGGATTGGTGAGCAGTTCTTC
cdr3_aa: CASRGPSGIGEQFF

d_call: TRBD2
v_call: TRBV3-1/TRBV3-2
j_call: TRBJ2-7
cdr3_length: 15
clone_size: NA
cdr3_nt: TGTGCCAGCAGCTCCCAAGCGGGAGGGCCCTACGAGCAGTACTTC
cdr3_aa: CASSSQAGGPYEQYF